This T cell receptor beta chain was documented in a study of T cell responses to AZD1222 COVID-19 vaccine (dated by TCRdb to 2020 to 2023). Regarding the research as a whole: TCR sequencing was performed for 233 trial participants, of whom 207 were given two doses of AZD1222 and about 25 were given two doses of MenACWY control vaccine. Trial participants were enrolled by age into subgroups of 18-55, 56-69 and 70-plus years, and approximately 150, 30 and 60 TCR-sequenced participants, respectively, were included in these subgroups.

The CDR3 runs 13 residues from the cysteine to the phenylalanine. Solely the CDR3 DNA is kept, with 39 bases framed from the first base. CDR1 and CDR2, per the germline V gene, are MNHEY and SVGAGI. Relative to germline, V is 6 bases shorter and J is 0 bases shorter, with 9 bases between their ends. General findings and caveats noted by the study authors: Participants were mostly white British and included more females than males, and it was suggested by the authors that clonal diversity may have been underestimated. Because no day 14 peak-response samples were available, the repertoires could be characterized only after the peak T cell response. Conclusions about previously exposed vaccinees are limited, since just five to seven AZD1222 recipients were seropositive for SARS-CoV-2 at baseline. The 56-69-year group was small, and its depth increase did not reach significance, likely because of low power. Spike-specific TCR breadth and depth rose significantly after two AZD1222 doses compared with day 0 and with MenACWY recipients. The vaccine-associated CD4 TCRs covered the entire spike protein, and the dominant responses fell in regions 160-218 and 743-854. Reportedly, close to half of the unique spike-specific TCRs recognized epitopes lying outside the regions that are mutated in the B.1.351 and B.1.1.7 variants.

Turning to this clone: It has no known antigen specificity. Per-nucleotide qualities are absent, and no much larger clonotype sits a single base away.

The CDR3 regions of human TCRbeta chains were analyzed by immunosequencing. The study's processing was this. TCRs in the repertoires were compared against a reference library of SARS-CoV-2-specific TCRs that had been generated with the MIRA antigen-specificity platform. Breadth was defined as the fraction of unique TCRs that were SARS-CoV-2-associated, and depth was defined as the fraction of total T cells that were SARS-CoV-2-associated. Using the MIRA data, each spike-specific TCR was mapped to the spike region that the TCR reacts to and placed in a CD4 or CD8 class. Log10-transformed breadth and depth values were compared by one-way ANOVA with Sidak's multiple comparisons tests. TCRdb stores this immuneACCESS table with in-frame sequences only. Part of the clones is absent; in the studies checked, under half of the shortfall reflects unresolved V genes, and no reason is known for the rest. D and trimming come from the DNA, and the V and J calls and clone size come from that table. This sample has around 140,000 clones in its table, and 80% to 95% of those were observed once. Roughly 3.5% of the sample comes from the top ten.

Reading the label with the study, this specimen's time point is: about 28 days (+/-7) after the second vaccine dose. AZD1222 recipients with second doses at about 4 weeks or about 12 weeks were pooled, because spike-specific TCR depth and breadth did not differ between schedules. Samples from vaccinated people were obtained from the UK trials COV001 and COV002, which included a single-blind randomized controlled phase 2/3 trial of AZD1222 (ChAdOx1 nCoV-19) in healthy adults. For TCRbeta chain sequencing, PBMC samples from trial participants were taken at day 0 and at day 28 after the second dose. Specimen: peripheral blood, collected 28 days after the second AZD1222 dose. The sequence came from an adult who received the AZD1222 COVID-19 vaccine. The sequence joins TRBV6-5 to TRBJ2-7, with the D gene too uncertain to name. The CDR3 amino acid sequence is: CASSLTSSYEQYF. The bases are TGTGCCAGCAGCCTGACGAGCTCCTACGAGCAGTACTTC.